The next 17 T cell receptor beta chains were all read from a single sample in a study of shared clonotypes between healthy human individuals (dated by TCRdb to 2019 to 2021). The method behind the library was the immunoSEQ multiplex PCR assay. TCRdb provides this immuneACCESS table in a form limited to in-frame rearrangements. Some clones are lacking; in checked studies, under half of them reflect an unresolved V gene, and why the rest are absent is not known. Recorded for this sample are 1.5 million to 2.5 million clones; approximately 94% of them occurred a single time. 1% to 1.5% of the sample lies in the top ten. CD8 naive samples were obtained by positive selection for CCR7 among CD45RO-negative cells, yielding a CD45RA+CCR7+ population from which TemRA cells were excluded. Sequenced: naive CD8+ T cells sorted from blood. Taken with the paper, the label for cell subset or site translates to: CD45RA+CCR7+. Receptor source: a man between 18 and 29 years old in good health.

This rearrangement joins TRBV9 to TRBJ2-7; D not certain. From germline, CDR1 is SGDLS and CDR2 YYNGEE. Trimming cost V 4 bases and J 3 bases, with 17 bases left between them. This CDR3 contains 15 residues. In nucleotides, the CDR3 is TGTGCCAGCAGCCAAGGGCCGGACCTCAGCTACGAGCAGTACTTC. The encoded protein is CASSQGPDLSYEQYF. The whole variable domain, remainder taken from reference TRBV9 and TRBJ2-7, is DSGVTQTPKHLITATGQRVTLRCSPRSGDLSVYWYQQSLDQGLQFLIQYYNGEERAKGNILERFSAQQFPDLHSELNLSSLELGDSALYFCASSQGPDLSYEQYFGPGTRLTVT.

The chain joins TRBV5-1 to TRBJ1-2; no clear D gene. The CDR3 extends over 17 amino acids. The germline V gene encodes CDR1 SGHRS and CDR2 YFSETQ. V was shortened by 3 bases and J by 1 base, with 19 bases between the two germline ends. CDR3 protein: CASSSTPDGRYNYGYTF. DNA for the CDR3: TGCGCCAGCAGCTCTACTCCTGACGGTCGATATAACTATGGCTACACCTTC.

The rearrangement links TRBV6-1 to TRBJ2-7; no clear D gene. Trimming stripped 5 bases from V and 6 bases from J, with 20 bases between. The length of the CDR3 is 15 residues. Germline V gene lookup returns CDR1 MNHNS and CDR2 SASEGT. This chain's CDR3 is CASSLMADKVAEQYF. The DNA of the CDR3 is TGTGCCAGCAGTCTGATGGCTGACAAGGTGGCCGAGCAGTACTTC.

The V and J genes are TRBV19 and TRBJ2-1; TRBD1 aligns across 10 bases. Germline V lookup: CDR1 LNHDA, CDR2 SQIVND (reference sequence). Trimming at V came to 6 bases and at J to 7 bases, leaving 18 bases not matched to a gene. This CDR3 spans 18 amino acids. This CDR3 reads CASSLNHEDRGLWNEQFF. In DNA, the CDR3 is TGTGCCAGTAGCCTCAACCACGAGGACAGGGGGTTGTGGAATGAGCAGTTCTTC.

The chain has TRBV6-1 and TRBJ2-2; D ambiguous. The V end lost 7 bases, the J end lost 0 bases, and 9 bases lay between the germline ends. CDR3 length equals 14 residues. Germline V CDR1 and CDR2: MNHNS, SASEGT. CDR3 loop: CASIDDPNTGELFF. The DNA for the CDR3 is TGTGCCAGCATTGATGATCCGAACACCGGGGAGCTGTTTTTT.

The chain combines TRBV6-6 with TRBJ2-7, with TRBD2 as a possible D gene (7 bases). Germline V gene sequence: CDR1 MNHNY, CDR2 SVGAGI (reference sequence). V shed 2 bases and J shed 5 bases, with 19 bases lying between them. This CDR3 region has 16 residues. The DNA of the CDR3 is TGTGCCAGCAGTTACCCCACTGGCGGGGGCAACGACGAGCAGTACTTC. Protein: CASSYPTGGGNDEQYF.

Details on this clone: Other DNA sequences in the sample encode the same CDR3. The chain joins TRBV30 to TRBJ1-1; D unclear. Germline V gene lookup returns CDR1 GTSNPN and CDR2 SVGIG (reference sequence). Deletions cut 2 bases from V and 2 bases from J, with 3 bases between. The length of the CDR3 is 11 residues. CDR3 sequence (DNA): TGTGCCTGGAGTAAAAACACTGAAGCTTTCTTT. It yields the protein CAWSKNTEAFF.

The J gene is TRBJ2-7, the V gene TRBV4-1; maybe TRBD1 (6 bases). The ends were cut back, 3 bases at V and 4 bases at J, with 16 bases in the middle. Germline V gives CDR1 MGHRA, CDR2 YSYEKL. There are 15 residues in the CDR3. The CDR3 protein is CASSQAFGGPYEQYF. The CDR3 nucleotides read TGCGCCAGCAGCCAGGCCTTTGGGGGCCCTTACGAGCAGTACTTC.

The chain has TRBV7-9 and TRBJ2-5; 13 nucleotides align to TRBD2. J gave up 3 bases and V 5 bases, and 3 bases lay outside the gene matches. CDR1 is SEHNR and CDR2 is FQNEAQ in the germline V gene (reference sequence). This CDR3 is built from 15 residues. The DNA of the CDR3 is TGTGCCAGCAGCACTAGCGGGGGGGCCGAAGAGACCCAGTACTTC. Translated: CASSTSGGAEETQYF.

The rearrangement links TRBV11-2 to TRBJ1-3; D might be TRBD1 (5 bases). V lost 5 bases and J 4 bases, leaving 12 bases between the germline ends. The CDR3 runs to 14 residues. Germline V gene data show CDR1 as SGHAT and CDR2 as FQNNGV. The CDR3 here is CASSQTGTGNTIYF. The DNA of the CDR3 is TGTGCCAGCAGCCAAACAGGAACCGGAAACACCATATATTTT. Together with reference TRBV11-2 and TRBJ1-3, the CDR3 gives the full variable domain: EAGVAQSPRYKIIEKRQSVAFWCNPISGHATLYWYQQILGQGPKLLIQFQNNGVVDDSQLPKDRFSAERLKGVDSTLKIQPAKLEDSAVYLCASSQTGTGNTIYFGEGSWLTVV.

The chain couples TRBV7-2 to TRBJ1-1; D not certain. Trimming took 1 base from V and 5 from J, leaving 11 bases between them. Germline loops: CDR1 SGHTA, CDR2 FQGNSA. CDR3 size: 14 residues. CDR3 nucleotide sequence: TGTGCCAGCAGCTTAGATTACCGGGGAACTGAAGCTTTCTTT. Translation gives CASSLDYRGTEAFF.

The V and J genes are TRBV9 and TRBJ2-1, with 7 positions matching TRBD2. Germline V lookup: CDR1 SGDLS, CDR2 YYNGEE. The CDR3 extends over 13 amino acids. Unmatched junction bases numbered 6, after V lost 6 bases and J lost 6 bases. CDR3 in amino acids: CASNRPGGNEQFF. CDR3 DNA sequence: TGTGCCAGCAACCGACCGGGGGGCAATGAGCAGTTCTTC.

The chain employs TRBV27 and TRBJ2-7; 7 bases are a match to TRBD1. The CDR3 is 16 residues long. The V segment lost 6 bases and the J segment 3 bases; nucleotides outside the gene matches: 14. In germline, CDR1 is MNHEY, CDR2 SMNVEV (reference sequence). As DNA, the CDR3 is TGTGCCAGCAGCCGAGAACCCACAGGGGCGGTCTACGAGCAGTACTTC. This sequence encodes CASSREPTGAVYEQYF.

J is TRBJ2-3 and V is TRBV7-3, with D unclear. This CDR3 comprises 14 residues. Trimming cost V 5 bases and J 6 bases, with 15 bases left between them. Germline V CDR1 and CDR2: SGHTA, FQGTGA. Here the CDR3 DNA reads TGTGCCAGCAGCCCCAACTTCGGGTCGGATACGCAGTATTTT. It translates to CASSPNFGSDTQYF.

A single count supports this clone. This chain joins TRBV4-3 and TRBJ1-6; 8 positions agree with TRBD1. The CDR3 consists of 19 residues. Germline CDR1 LGHNA, CDR2 YSLEER. The ends lost 0 bases at V and 0 bases at J; junction bases unmatched: 7. CDR3 bases: TGCGCCAGCAGCCAAGATAAGACAGGGGAGAGCTCCTATAATTCACCCCTCCACTTT. Its translation: CASSQDKTGESSYNSPLHF.

This chain joins TRBV7-8 and TRBJ2-7; TRBD2 aligns across 7 bases. Germline assignment: CDR1 SGHVS and CDR2 FQNEAQ. The CDR3 runs 15 residues. Germline trimming cut 3 bases from V and 4 bases from J; bases unmatched to any gene: 9. CDR3 protein: CASSFGAGSRYEQYF. Written as DNA, the CDR3 is TGTGCCAGCAGCTTTGGAGCGGGATCCCGGTACGAGCAGTACTTC.

The chain links TRBV6-5 to TRBJ2-5, with D tentatively TRBD1 or TRBD2 (6 bases each). The CDR3 contains 14 residues. V was cut by 1 base and J by 5 bases, with 11 bases left in between. In germline, CDR1 is MNHEY, CDR2 SVGAGI. In DNA, the CDR3 is TGTGCCAGCAGTTACTTGGAGGGGGTGGAGACCCAGTACTTC. Translated: CASSYLEGVETQYF.